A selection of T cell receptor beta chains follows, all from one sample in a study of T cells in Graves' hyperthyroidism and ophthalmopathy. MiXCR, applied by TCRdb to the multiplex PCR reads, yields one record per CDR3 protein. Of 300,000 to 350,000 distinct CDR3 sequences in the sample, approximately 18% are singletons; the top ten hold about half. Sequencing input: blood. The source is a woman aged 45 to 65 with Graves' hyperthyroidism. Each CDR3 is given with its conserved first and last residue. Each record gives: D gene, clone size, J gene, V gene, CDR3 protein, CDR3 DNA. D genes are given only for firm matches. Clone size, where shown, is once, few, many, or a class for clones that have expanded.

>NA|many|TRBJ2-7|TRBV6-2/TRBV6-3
CASSIPPLGGYEQYF
TGTGCCAGCAGTATACCCCCCTTGGGCGGGTACGAGCAGTACTTC
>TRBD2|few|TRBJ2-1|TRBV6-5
CASSYSRENEQFF
TGTGCCAGCAGTTACTCGCGGGAGAATGAGCAGTTCTTC
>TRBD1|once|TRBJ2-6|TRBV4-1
CASSQEAPGQYSGANVLTF
TGCGCCAGCAGCCAAGAGGCACCGGGACAGTACTCTGGGGCCAACGTCCTGACTTTC
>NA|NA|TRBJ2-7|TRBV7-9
CASSLGPRGSTYEQYF
TGTGCCAGCAGCTTAGGCCCTAGGGGGAGTACGTACGAGCAGTACTTC
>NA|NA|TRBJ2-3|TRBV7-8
CASSLAVTYGYTFGSGTDTQYF
NA
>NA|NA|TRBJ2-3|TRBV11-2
CASSLVPDRGTDTQYF
TGTGCCAGCAGCTTAGTCCCCGACCGGGGCACAGATACGCAGTATTTT
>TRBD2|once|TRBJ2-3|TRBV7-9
CASSLRFGTSGESTDTQYF
TGTGCCAGCAGCCTTAGGTTTGGGACTAGCGGGGAAAGCACAGATACGCAGTATTTT
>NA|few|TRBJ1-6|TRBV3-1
CASRDSGTLHF
TGTGCCAGCAGAGACTCGGGGACCCTCCACTTT
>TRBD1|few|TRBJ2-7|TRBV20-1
CSARDIGGYEQYF
TGCAGTGCTAGAGATATAGGGGGCTATGAGCAGTACTTC
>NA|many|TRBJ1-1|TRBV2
CATGSGHYTEAFF
TGTGCCACAGGTTCGGGACACTACACTGAAGCTTTCTTT
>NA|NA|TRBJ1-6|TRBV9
CASSAPSVSGNSPLHF
TGTGCCAGCAGCGCCCCGAGTGTCAGCGGGAATTCACCCCTCCACTTT
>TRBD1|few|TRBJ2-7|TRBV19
CASQDRGGSYEQYF
TGTGCCAGTCAAGACAGGGGGGGTTCCTACGAGCAGTACTTC
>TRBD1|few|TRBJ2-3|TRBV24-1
CATRTGGTDTQYF
TGTGCCACCAGGACAGGGGGCACAGATACGCAGTATTTT
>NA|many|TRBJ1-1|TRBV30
CAGRNTEAFF
TGTGCGGGCAGGAACACTGAAGCTTTCTTT
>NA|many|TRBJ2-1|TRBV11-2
CASSKVRGDNEQFF
TGTGCCAGCAGTAAGGTTCGGGGAGACAATGAGCAGTTCTTC
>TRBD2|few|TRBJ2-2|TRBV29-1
CSVEPPGGGGTGELFF
TGCAGCGTTGAGCCACCGGGGGGGGGAGGCACCGGGGAGCTGTTTTTT
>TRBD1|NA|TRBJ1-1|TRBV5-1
CASSLEQGARGTEAFF
TGCGCCAGCAGCTTGGAACAGGGGGCGCGAGGCACTGAAGCTTTCTTT
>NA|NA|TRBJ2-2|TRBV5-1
CASSLARTNTGELFF
TGCGCCAGCAGCTTGGCCCGAACGAACACCGGGGAGCTGTTTTTT
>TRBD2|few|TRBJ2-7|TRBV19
CATSGLAGGREQYF
TGTGCCACCTCAGGACTAGCGGGAGGTAGGGAGCAGTACTTC
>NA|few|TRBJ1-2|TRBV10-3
CAISDRGGDYGYTF
TGTGCCATCAGTGATCGGGGGGGGGATTATGGCTACACCTTC
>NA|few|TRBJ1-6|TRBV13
CASSLAVGSSYNSPLHF
TGTGCCAGCAGCTTAGCGGTTGGGAGCTCCTATAATTCACCCCTCCACTTT
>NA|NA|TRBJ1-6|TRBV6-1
CASRPDRSNSPLHF
TGTGCCAGCAGACCCGACAGGAGTAATTCACCCCTCCACTTT
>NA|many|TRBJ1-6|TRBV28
CASSLPQSSYNSPLHF
TGTGCCAGCAGTCTCCCCCAGAGCTCCTATAATTCACCCCTCCACTTT
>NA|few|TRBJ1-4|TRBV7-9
CASDLDTGEKLFF
TGTGCCAGCGATCTAGACACGGGGGAAAAACTGTTTTTT
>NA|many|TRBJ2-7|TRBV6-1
CASSSGTLYEQYF
TGTGCCAGCAGTTCCGGGACACTCTACGAGCAGTACTTC
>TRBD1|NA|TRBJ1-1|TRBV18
CASSPPGGESTEAFF
TGTGCCAGCTCACCCCCAGGGGGGGAGTCCACTGAAGCTTTCTTT
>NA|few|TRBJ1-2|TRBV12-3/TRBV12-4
CASTMGRSYGYTF
TGTGCCAGCACCATGGGACGTAGCTATGGCTACACCTTC
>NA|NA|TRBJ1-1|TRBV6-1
CASRMTELNTEAFF
TGTGCCAGCAGGATGACAGAACTGAACACTGAAGCTTTCTTT
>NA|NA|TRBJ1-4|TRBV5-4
CASSWDIQDNEKLFF
TGTGCCAGCAGTTGGGACATCCAGGATAATGAAAAACTGTTTTTT
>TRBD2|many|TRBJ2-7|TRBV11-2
CASSSSGWREDGEQYF
TGTGCCAGCAGCTCCTCGGGGTGGCGGGAGGATGGCGAGCAGTACTTC
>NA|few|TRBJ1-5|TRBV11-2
CASSLAGLINQPQHF
TGTGCCAGCAGCTTAGCGGGACTTATAAATCAGCCCCAGCATTTT